This record concerns one TCR beta chain sequence. Profiling relied on immunoSEQ multiplex PCR, and the TCRdb table lists in-frame clones only, not all of them. This table has around 700,000 clones, around 89% appearing once. This sample is drawn from a study of blood T cell repertoires in COVID-19. The CDR3 is 11 residues long. Trimming took off 7 bases at V and 4 bases at J, with 10 bases between the two ends. The germline V gene encodes CDR1 SQVTM and CDR2 ANQGSEA. The sample taken for sequencing was peripheral blood. This receptor was identified in a woman aged 18-29 years with acute or convalescent COVID-19. V gene TRBV29-1 combines with J gene TRBJ1-2; D gene unclear. The CDR3 DNA reads as TGCAGCGCTACCGGGAGCTATGGCTACACCTTC. This sequence encodes CSATGSYGYTF.